A single sample is the source of the 24 T cell receptor beta chains below, sequenced in a study of cytomegalovirus exposure and HLA in healthy donors. PCR was performed using 60 Vbeta and 13 Jbeta primers. Profiled with immunoSEQ multiplex PCR; TCRdb holds only in-frame clones, not every one. Among roughly 190,000 clones listed, roughly 9.5% were seen once. The sequencing sample was made of PBMCs. These receptors all stem from a woman between 25 and 40 years old in good health and CMV-seropositive.

The chain is built from TRBV2 and TRBJ1-1; possibly TRBD1 for D (5 bases). The CDR3 runs 14 residues. Trimming took off 8 bases at V and 0 bases at J, with 13 bases between the two ends. The germline V gene encodes CDR1 SNHLY and CDR2 FYNNEI. The CDR3 coding sequence is TGTGCCAGCGAAAAGACAGCCGTGAACACTGAAGCTTTCTTT. It specifies CASEKTAVNTEAFF.

This clone was found a few times. A read error is likely, as this CDR3 ends without the conserved phenylalanine or tryptophan. This sequence joins TRBV7-9 and TRBJ1-2; the D is unclear. The CDR3 covers 15 residues. Germline CDR1 is SEHNR and CDR2 is FQNEAQ (reference sequence). Trimming left V 3 bases short and J 0 bases short, with 11 bases between. CDR3 protein: CASSFSTATNYGYTL. The CDR3 bases are TGTGCCAGCAGCTTTTCCACGGCTACTAACTATGGCTACACCCTC.

This clone turned up a few times. Lacking the conserved final phenylalanine or tryptophan, this CDR3 likely reflects a read error. The rearrangement uses TRBV29-1 and TRBJ2-4; 9 nucleotides align to TRBD2. CDR1 and CDR2 (germline): SQVTM, ANQGSEA. The CDR3 totals 13 residues. V lost 4 bases and J lost 5; bases outside the gene matches: 3. The CDR3 spells CSVVPSGENIQYV. In nucleotides, the CDR3 is TGCAGCGTTGTCCCTAGCGGGGAAAACATTCAGTACGTC.

This clone showed up just a few times. The chain recombines TRBV6-1 with TRBJ1-3, with D unclear. The length of the CDR3 is 15 residues. CDR1 is MNHNS and CDR2 is SASEGT in the germline V gene. V was cut by 8 bases and J by 4 bases, with 18 bases left in between. In DNA, the CDR3 is TGTGCCAGCTTTGACCACCGGACGGGAGGAAACACCATATATTTT. Encoded protein: CASFDHRTGGNTIYF.

This clone was recorded a few times. The rearrangement links TRBV14 to TRBJ2-5, with D perhaps TRBD1 (5 bases). The germline gives CDR1 SGHDN, CDR2 FVKESK. This CDR3 has 17 amino acids. Trimming shortened V by 4 bases and J by 1 base, and 19 bases separated the two germline ends. CDR3 DNA sequence: TGTGCCAGCAGCCCCGAAGGCAGGGCCCATTTCCAAGAGACCCAGTACTTC. This codes for CASSPEGRAHFQETQYF.

This clone occurred a few times. The chain recombines TRBV18 with TRBJ1-1, with D possibly being TRBD1 (5 bases). V lost 3 bases and J lost 4, with 15 bases in between. This CDR3 is built from 15 residues. Germline values: CDR1 KGHSH, CDR2 LQKENI. In DNA form, the CDR3 reads TGTGCCAGCTCACCTCGGGGGGAAGGTCGCACTGAAGCTTTCTTT. Translation: CASSPRGEGRTEAFF.

This clone came up a few times. This CDR3 reads CARSDTINRGNLSYEQYF. CDR3 DNA: TGTGCCAGAAGCGATACGATTAACAGGGGGAACCTCTCCTACGAGCAGTACTTC. The rearrangement uses TRBV5-3 and TRBJ2-7; 8 nucleotides match TRBD1. TRBV5-3 is sorted into the ORF group, with uncertain function. The CDR3 length is 18 residues. The junction had 15 bases not matched to a gene; V was cut back by 4 bases and J by 0 bases.

The V gene is TRBV2, the J gene TRBJ2-5; the D gene is possibly TRBD1 (6 bases). Germline loops: CDR1 SNHLY, CDR2 FYNNEI. CDR3 length equals 13 residues. V shed 5 bases and J shed 3 bases, with 10 bases lying between them. CDR3 sequence (DNA): TGTGCCAGCAGTATTCACAGGGAAGAGACCCAGTACTTC. Translated: CASSIHREETQYF.

This clone turned up a few times. The V and J genes are TRBV7-2 and TRBJ1-1; TRBD1 aligns across 9 bases. Per germline, CDR1 SGHTA and CDR2 FQGNSA. The length of the CDR3 is 17 residues. Losses at the gene ends were 1 base for V and 3 bases for J; bases not matched to a gene: 9. This CDR3 reads CASSLGLLQGADTEAFF. The CDR3 nucleotides read TGTGCCAGCAGCTTAGGCCTCCTACAGGGGGCCGACACTGAAGCTTTCTTT.

In its sample, this clone was seen a few times. This chain links TRBV4-1 with TRBJ2-7; no firm D call. CDR3 length equals 14 residues. In germline, CDR1 is MGHRA, CDR2 YSYEKL. Trimming cost V 1 base and J 3 bases, with 10 bases left between them. The CDR3 bases are TGCGCCAGCAGCCAAGTTCAGGCGAGCTACGAGCAGTACTTC. Residues: CASSQVQASYEQYF.

Remarks on this clone: The junction differs from germline at one of its ends, possibly a read error. The J gene is TRBJ2-1, the V gene TRBV11-2; D is undetermined. Germline CDR1 reads SGHAT; CDR2 reads FQNNGV. CDR3 size: 14 residues. The CDR3 bases are TGTGCCAGCAGCTTCGACTCCTCCCACAATGAGCAGTTCTTC. This translates into CASSFDSSHNEQFF.

This sequence joins TRBV6-1 and TRBJ1-1, with no clear D. The CDR3 is 13 amino acids. Trimming took 2 bases from V and 8 from J, leaving 12 bases between them. Per the germline V gene, CDR1 is MNHNS and CDR2 is SASEGT. The CDR3 is CASSENPSGEAFF. The CDR3 DNA follows: TGTGCCAGCAGTGAAAACCCCTCGGGGGAAGCTTTCTTT.

This chain joins TRBV5-1 and TRBJ2-7; weak D call: TRBD1 (6 bases). CDR3 size: 14 residues. V was trimmed by 5 bases and J by 2 bases, leaving 14 bases between them. Germline values: CDR1 SGHRS, CDR2 YFSETQ. The DNA of the CDR3 is TGCGCCAGCAGAGGCTGGGGGCATACCTACGAGCAGTACTTC. This gives the protein CASRGWGHTYEQYF. The full variable domain, completed using reference TRBV5-1 and TRBJ2-7, is KAGVTQTPRYLIKTRGQQVTLSCSPISGHRSVSWYQQTPGQGLQFLFEYFSETQRNKGNFPGRFSGRQFSNSRSEMNVSTLELGDSALYLCASRGWGHTYEQYFGPGTRLTVT.

This clone was seen only a few times. The V call is TRBV11-2, the J call TRBJ2-7; D gene unclear. Trimming removed 5 bases from V and 4 bases from J, with 18 bases in between. Germline-derived CDR1 and CDR2 are SGHAT and FQNNGV. The CDR3 has 15 residues. CDR3 bases: TGTGCCAGCAGCCCCGAGCCTCTTGCAGGTTACGAGCAGTACTTC. This gives the protein CASSPEPLAGYEQYF.

The sample holds a few counts of this clone. The rearrangement links TRBV5-1 to TRBJ2-5; 8 nucleotides agree with TRBD2. The length of the CDR3 is 15 residues. The germline V gene has CDR1 SGHRS and CDR2 YFSETQ. V lost 2 bases, J lost 1 base, and 4 bases stayed unmatched. CDR3 coding DNA: TGCGCCAGCAGCTTCGGACTAGCCCTCCAAGAGACCCAGTACTTC. Residues: CASSFGLALQETQYF.

There are a few counts of this clone. The rearrangement links TRBV25-1 to TRBJ1-2; 7 bases line up with TRBD1. The V and J ends lost 6 bases and 4 bases, in that order; junction bases with no gene match: 2. The CDR3 totals 12 residues. Germline CDR1 reads MGHDK; CDR2 reads SYGVNS. Here the CDR3 reads CASRGTAYGYTF. DNA for the CDR3: TGTGCCAGCAGGGGGACAGCCTATGGCTACACCTTC.

The chain recombines TRBV29-1 with TRBJ1-2, with a possible D match to TRBD1 (5 bases). The CDR3 has 15 amino acids. V was pared by 0 bases and J by 8 bases, with 19 bases between. The germline V gene has CDR1 SQVTM and CDR2 ANQGSEA. For the CDR3, the DNA is TGCAGCGTTGAAGATTATGGTGCAGGGAGGGTAGGCTACACCTTC. This codes for CSVEDYGAGRVGYTF.

The V and J genes are TRBV19 and TRBJ2-1, with 10 nucleotides matching TRBD2. Losses at the gene ends were 1 base for V and 8 bases for J; bases not matched to a gene: 5. Per the germline V gene, CDR1 is LNHDA and CDR2 is SQIVND (reference sequence). There are 15 residues in the CDR3. CDR3 nucleotides: TGTGCCAGTAGTATAGGAGTAGCGGGAGGCGATGAGCAGTTCTTC. As protein: CASSIGVAGGDEQFF. The variable domain in full, with the rest retrieved from reference TRBV19 and TRBJ2-1, is DGGITQSPKYLFRKEGQNVTLSCEQNLNHDAMYWYRQDPGQGLRLIYYSQIVNDFQKGDIAEGYSVSREKKESFPLTVTSAQKNPTAFYLCASSIGVAGGDEQFFGPGTRLTVL.

This clone turned up a few times. Germline and junction disagree at one end, which may indicate a read error. This chain connects TRBV4-1 to TRBJ1-2; TRBD1 is a possible D gene (5 bases). The CDR3 length is 16 residues. In germline, CDR1 is MGHRA, CDR2 YSYEKL. CDR3 sequence: CASSLRGGAAVYGYKF. In DNA, the CDR3 is TGCGCCAGCAGCCTACGGGGAGGGGCTGCGGTCTATGGCTACAAATTC.

The V and J genes are TRBV2 and TRBJ1-2, with 9 positions matching TRBD1. The CDR3 totals 15 residues. CDR1 and CDR2 from the germline V gene are SNHLY and FYNNEI. V shed 5 bases and J 4 bases; nucleotides not matched to a gene: 8. CDR3 DNA sequence: TGTGCCAGCAGTTCTACCGGGACAGGGATCTATGGCTACACCTTC. Its protein product is CASSSTGTGIYGYTF.

The rearrangement links TRBV18 to TRBJ2-2; D gene uncertain. Germline CDR1 is KGHSH and CDR2 is LQKENI. The CDR3 consists of 14 residues. Trimming took off 3 bases at V and 11 bases at J, with 16 bases between the two ends. The CDR3 bases are TGTGCCAGCTCACCGACGAATCGACTTAGCGAGCTGTTTTTT. Translation: CASSPTNRLSELFF. The variable domain in full, with the rest retrieved from reference TRBV18 and TRBJ2-2, is NAGVMQNPRHLVRRRGQEARLRCSPMKGHSHVYWYRQLPEEGLKFMVYLQKENIIDESGMPKERFSAEFPKEGPSILRIQQVVRGDSAAYFCASSPTNRLSELFFGEGSRLTVL.

This clone was seen once. This sequence joins TRBV18 and TRBJ1-2, with D hard to call. This CDR3 spans 15 amino acids. Per the germline V gene, CDR1 is KGHSH and CDR2 is LQKENI. The V gene lost 3 bases and the J gene lost 4 bases, with 15 bases spanning the gap. CDR3 amino acids: CASSPAGGTFYGYTF. CDR3 DNA sequence: TGTGCCAGCTCACCCGCGGGCGGAACCTTCTATGGCTACACCTTC.

The rearrangement links TRBV5-1 to TRBJ2-5, with TRBD1 matching 9 bases. Trimming removed 0 bases from V and 5 bases from J; junction bases left unmatched: 5. This CDR3 has 15 amino acids. Germline lookup yields CDR1 SGHRS and CDR2 YFSETQ. The CDR3 nucleotides are TGCGCCAGCAGCTTGGTGGGACAGGGAGGGGAGACCCAGTACTTC. Translation: CASSLVGQGGETQYF.

The V call is TRBV25-1, the J call TRBJ2-3; D is unresolved. CDR3 length: 11 amino acids. Germline assignment: CDR1 MGHDK and CDR2 SYGVNS. V was trimmed by 4 bases and J by 7 bases, leaving 6 bases between them. The CDR3 nucleotides are TGTGCCAGCAGTGTTAAGCATACGCAGTATTTT. Its protein is CASSVKHTQYF.